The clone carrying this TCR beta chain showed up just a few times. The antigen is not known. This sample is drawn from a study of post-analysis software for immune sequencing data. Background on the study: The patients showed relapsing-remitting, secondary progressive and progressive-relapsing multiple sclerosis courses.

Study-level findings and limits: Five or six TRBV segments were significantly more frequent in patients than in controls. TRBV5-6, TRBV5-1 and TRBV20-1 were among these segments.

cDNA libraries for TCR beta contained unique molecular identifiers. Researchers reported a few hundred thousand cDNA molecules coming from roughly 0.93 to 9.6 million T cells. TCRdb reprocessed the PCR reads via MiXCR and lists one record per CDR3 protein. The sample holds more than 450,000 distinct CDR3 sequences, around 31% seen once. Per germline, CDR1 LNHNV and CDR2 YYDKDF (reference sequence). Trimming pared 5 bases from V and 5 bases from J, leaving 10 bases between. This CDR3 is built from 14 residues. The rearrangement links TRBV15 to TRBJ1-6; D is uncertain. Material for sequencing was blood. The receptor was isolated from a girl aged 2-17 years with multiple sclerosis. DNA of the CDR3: TGTGCCACCAGCCCCCGGGTCAATAATTCACCCCTCCACTTT. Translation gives CATSPRVNNSPLHF. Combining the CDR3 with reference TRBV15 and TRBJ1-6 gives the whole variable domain DAMVIQNPRYQVTQFGKPVTLSCSQTLNHNVMYWYQQKSSQAPKLLFHYYDKDFNNEADTPDNFQSRRPNTSFCFLDIRSPGLGDTAMYLCATSPRVNNSPLHFGNGTRLTVT.